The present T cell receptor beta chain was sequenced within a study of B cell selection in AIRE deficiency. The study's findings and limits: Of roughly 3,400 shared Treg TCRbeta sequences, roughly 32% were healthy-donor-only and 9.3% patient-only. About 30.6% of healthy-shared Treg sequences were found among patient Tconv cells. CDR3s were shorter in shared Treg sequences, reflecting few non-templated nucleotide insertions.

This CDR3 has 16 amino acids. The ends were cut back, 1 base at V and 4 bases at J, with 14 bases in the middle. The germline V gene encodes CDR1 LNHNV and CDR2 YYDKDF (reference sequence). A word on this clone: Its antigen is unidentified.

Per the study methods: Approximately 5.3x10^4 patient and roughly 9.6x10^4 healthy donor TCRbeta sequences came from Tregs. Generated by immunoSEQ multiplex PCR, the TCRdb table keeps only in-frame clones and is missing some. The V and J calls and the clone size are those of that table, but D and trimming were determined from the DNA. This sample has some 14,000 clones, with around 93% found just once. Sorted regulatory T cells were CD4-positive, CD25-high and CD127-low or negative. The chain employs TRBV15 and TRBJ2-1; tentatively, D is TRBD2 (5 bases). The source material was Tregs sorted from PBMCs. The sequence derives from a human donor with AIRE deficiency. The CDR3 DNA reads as TGTGCCACCAGCAGAGCCGGTACTAGATTGTACAATGAGCAGTTCTTC. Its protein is CATSRAGTRLYNEQFF.